A selection of T cell receptor beta chains follows, all from one sample in a study of T cells in localized non-small cell lung cancer. Assay used: immunoSEQ multiplex PCR; TCRdb lists only in-frame clones, some missing. The sample yields about 41,000 clones, around 83% seen once. The specimen comprised peripheral blood, sampled before any cancer treatment. The receptors were sampled from a woman aged 18-50 years with stage III lung adenocarcinoma. CDR3s include the opening cysteine and the closing phenylalanine or tryptophan. The order of the fields is clone size, J gene, D gene, V gene, CDR3 protein, CDR3 DNA. D genes are given only for firm matches. Only some rows state a clone size, as once, few, many or a class for expanded clones.

size: .
J: TRBJ1-2
D: .
V: TRBV6-5
CDR3: CASRPGLVGYTF
DNA: TGTGCCAGCAGGCCCGGACTCGTTGGCTACACCTTC

size: .
J: TRBJ1-2
D: .
V: TRBV27
CDR3: CASSPPGAQVSAYGYTF
DNA: TGTGCCAGCAGTCCCCCCGGGGCGCAAGTATCGGCCTATGGCTACACCTTC

size: .
J: TRBJ1-1
D: TRBD1
V: TRBV19
CDR3: CASSFEGANTEAFF
DNA: TGTGCCAGTAGTTTTGAGGGGGCGAACACTGAAGCTTTCTTT

size: .
J: TRBJ2-7
D: TRBD1
V: TRBV18
CDR3: CASSPTGTGYEQYF
DNA: TGTGCCAGCTCACCAACCGGGACAGGGTACGAGCAGTACTTC

size: .
J: TRBJ2-7
D: .
V: TRBV5-6
CDR3: CASSFVEGRGSGEQYF
DNA: TGTGCCAGCAGCTTTGTTGAGGGACGGGGGTCGGGCGAGCAGTACTTC

size: once
J: TRBJ1-3
D: TRBD1
V: TRBV4-2
CDR3: CASSSKTGTISGNTIYF
DNA: TGTGCCAGCAGCTCCAAGACAGGGACTATCTCTGGAAACACCATATATTTT

size: .
J: TRBJ2-3
D: .
V: TRBV7-9
CDR3: CASSLGERTAAGDTQYF
DNA: TGTGCCAGCAGCCTCGGGGAACGGACCGCGGCGGGAGATACGCAGTATTTT

size: .
J: TRBJ2-2
D: .
V: TRBV7-8
CDR3: CASSSTPYTGELFF
DNA: TGTGCCAGCAGCTCAACCCCGTACACCGGGGAGCTGTTTTTT

size: .
J: TRBJ1-4
D: TRBD1
V: TRBV6-1
CDR3: CASSEARGTGREKLFF
DNA: TGTGCCAGCAGTGAAGCGCGGGGGACAGGGCGTGAAAAACTGTTTTTT

size: .
J: TRBJ1-6
D: .
V: TRBV5-5
CDR3: CASSSDGSIDYNSPLHF
DNA: TGTGCCAGCAGCTCGGACGGTTCCATCGATTATAATTCACCCCTCCACTTT

size: .
J: TRBJ1-6
D: TRBD1
V: TRBV30
CDR3: CAWTGTGYNSPLHF
DNA: TGTGCCTGGACTGGGACAGGCTATAATTCACCCCTCCACTTT

size: .
J: TRBJ2-7
D: TRBD1
V: TRBV4-1
CDR3: CASSQEGQGSNEQYF
DNA: TGCGCCAGCAGCCAAGAGGGACAGGGGTCCAACGAGCAGTACTTC

size: .
J: TRBJ2-1
D: TRBD1
V: TRBV19
CDR3: CASSIAGTGAYNEQFF
DNA: TGTGCCAGTAGTATAGCCGGGACAGGCGCCTACAATGAGCAGTTCTTC

size: .
J: TRBJ1-2
D: .
V: TRBV7-9
CDR3: CASSLRDYGYTF
DNA: TGTGCCAGCAGCTTAAGGGACTATGGCTACACCTTC

size: once
J: TRBJ2-1
D: .
V: TRBV19
CDR3: CASSTRGTPHNEQFF
DNA: TGTGCCAGTAGTACCCGCGGGACACCTCACAATGAGCAGTTCTTC

size: .
J: TRBJ1-2
D: .
V: TRBV28
CDR3: CASSLGYRGSNYGYTF
DNA: TGTGCCAGCAGTTTGGGATATCGGGGTTCTAACTATGGCTACACCTTC

size: few
J: TRBJ1-6
D: .
V: TRBV5-4
CDR3: CASSLISQKSPLHF
DNA: TGTGCCAGCAGCTTGATCTCTCAGAAATCACCCCTCCACTTT

size: .
J: TRBJ1-5
D: TRBD1
V: TRBV2
CDR3: CASRPGQGVGNQPQHF
DNA: TGTGCCAGCAGACCCGGACAGGGAGTAGGCAATCAGCCCCAGCATTTT

size: .
J: TRBJ1-5
D: TRBD1
V: TRBV4-1
CDR3: CASSQGATGGGQPQHF
DNA: TGCGCCAGCAGCCAAGGCGCCACAGGGGGCGGCCAGCCCCAGCATTTT

size: .
J: TRBJ1-2
D: TRBD1
V: TRBV5-1
CDR3: CASSPIQGFGYTF
DNA: TGCGCCAGCAGCCCAATACAGGGGTTTGGCTACACCTTC

size: .
J: TRBJ1-1
D: TRBD1
V: TRBV7-3
CDR3: CASSLRTGAPTEAFF
DNA: TGTGCCAGCAGCTTAAGGACAGGCGCACCCACTGAAGCTTTCTTT

size: .
J: TRBJ2-5
D: TRBD1
V: TRBV7-2
CDR3: CASSPATGIQETQYF
DNA: TGTGCCAGCAGCCCTGCGACAGGGATTCAAGAGACCCAGTACTTC

size: .
J: TRBJ1-1
D: .
V: TRBV10-3
CDR3: CAISERDRYTEAFF
DNA: TGTGCCATCAGTGAGCGCGACAGATACACTGAAGCTTTCTTT